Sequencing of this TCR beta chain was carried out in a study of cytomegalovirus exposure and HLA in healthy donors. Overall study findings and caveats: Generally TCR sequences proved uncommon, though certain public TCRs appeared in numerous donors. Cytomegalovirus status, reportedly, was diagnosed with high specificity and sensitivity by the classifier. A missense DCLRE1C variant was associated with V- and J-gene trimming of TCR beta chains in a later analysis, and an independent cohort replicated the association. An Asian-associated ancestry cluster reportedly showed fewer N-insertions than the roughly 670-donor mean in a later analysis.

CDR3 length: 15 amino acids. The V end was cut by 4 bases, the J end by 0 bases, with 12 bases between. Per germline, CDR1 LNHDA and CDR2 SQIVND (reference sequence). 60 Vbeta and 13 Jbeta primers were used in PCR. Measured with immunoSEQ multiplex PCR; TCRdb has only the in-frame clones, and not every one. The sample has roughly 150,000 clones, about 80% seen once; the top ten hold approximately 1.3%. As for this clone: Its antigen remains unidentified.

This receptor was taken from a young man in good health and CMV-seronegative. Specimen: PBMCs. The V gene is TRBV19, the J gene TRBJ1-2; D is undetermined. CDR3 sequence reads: CASSRPVSPNYGYTF. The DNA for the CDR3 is TGTGCCAGTAGTAGGCCAGTCAGTCCTAACTATGGCTACACCTTC.